The rows below give T cell receptor beta chains drawn from one sample of a study of T cell changes during pregnancy in multiple sclerosis. TCRdb's copy holds only in-frame clones and misses some; the assay was immunoSEQ multiplex PCR. The sample lists 70,000 to 90,000 clones, 80% to 95% seen once, with 1% in the top ten. The sequenced sample was peripheral blood, obtained in the first trimester of pregnancy. The receptor set was obtained from a female donor with multiple sclerosis, enrolled in a pregnancy study. Both conserved end residues are part of each CDR3. Each record gives: clone size, J gene, CDR3 length, D gene, V gene, CDR3 protein, CDR3 DNA. The D gene is left open where the match is weak. Expanded clones get a size class; other rows say once, few or many, or leave the size out.

clone_size: .
j_call: TRBJ2-7
cdr3_length: 18
d_call: TRBD2
v_call: TRBV5-1
cdr3_aa: CASSSGTSGGATRYEQYF
cdr3_nt: TGCGCCAGCAGCTCCGGGACTAGCGGGGGGGCTACTAGGTACGAGCAGTACTTC

clone_size: .
j_call: TRBJ2-1
cdr3_length: 14
d_call: TRBD2
v_call: TRBV2
cdr3_aa: CASSRREGLNEQFF
cdr3_nt: TGTGCCAGCAGTCGGCGGGAGGGCCTCAATGAGCAGTTCTTC

clone_size: .
j_call: TRBJ2-7
cdr3_length: 17
d_call: .
v_call: TRBV27
cdr3_aa: CASSLSVARTNSYEQYF
cdr3_nt: TGTGCCAGCAGTTTATCGGTTGCCAGAACCAACTCCTACGAGCAGTACTTC

clone_size: .
j_call: TRBJ2-7
cdr3_length: 14
d_call: TRBD1
v_call: TRBV7-9
cdr3_aa: CASSLTDRSYEQYF
cdr3_nt: TGTGCCAGCAGCTTAACGGACAGGTCCTACGAGCAGTACTTC

clone_size: .
j_call: TRBJ2-7
cdr3_length: 15
d_call: TRBD2
v_call: TRBV18
cdr3_aa: CASSPKAGDGYEQYF
cdr3_nt: TGTGCCAGCTCACCAAAAGCGGGAGACGGGTACGAGCAGTACTTC

clone_size: .
j_call: TRBJ2-7
cdr3_length: 14
d_call: TRBD2
v_call: TRBV18
cdr3_aa: CASSRTSGPYEQYF
cdr3_nt: TGTGCCAGCTCACGGACTAGCGGGCCCTACGAGCAGTACTTC

clone_size: .
j_call: TRBJ2-1
cdr3_length: 15
d_call: .
v_call: TRBV5-1
cdr3_aa: CASSLGVTGKGEQFF
cdr3_nt: TGCGCCAGCAGCTTGGGAGTGACAGGAAAAGGGGAGCAGTTCTTC

clone_size: .
j_call: TRBJ2-5
cdr3_length: 14
d_call: .
v_call: TRBV12-5
cdr3_aa: CASGLDRIQETQYF
cdr3_nt: TGTGCTAGTGGCCTCGACAGGATCCAAGAGACCCAGTACTTC

clone_size: .
j_call: TRBJ2-7
cdr3_length: 16
d_call: .
v_call: TRBV7-6
cdr3_aa: CASSLEARTLSYEQYF
cdr3_nt: TGTGCCAGCAGCTTAGAGGCAAGGACACTTTCCTACGAGCAGTACTTC

clone_size: .
j_call: TRBJ1-1
cdr3_length: 13
d_call: .
v_call: TRBV27
cdr3_aa: CASSLGRGTEAFF
cdr3_nt: TGTGCCAGCAGTTTAGGCCGGGGCACTGAAGCTTTCTTT

clone_size: .
j_call: TRBJ1-6
cdr3_length: 13
d_call: .
v_call: TRBV19
cdr3_aa: CASRGGVGSPLHF
cdr3_nt: TGTGCCAGTCGGGGGGGGGTTGGATCACCCCTCCACTTT

clone_size: .
j_call: TRBJ2-7
cdr3_length: 15
d_call: .
v_call: TRBV19
cdr3_aa: CASSPPGLTSGEQYF
cdr3_nt: TGTGCCAGTTCCCCCCCAGGGCTCACCTCGGGCGAGCAGTACTTC

clone_size: few
j_call: TRBJ1-1
cdr3_length: 14
d_call: .
v_call: TRBV13
cdr3_aa: CASSLDSVNTEAFF
cdr3_nt: TGTGCCAGCAGCTTAGATTCAGTGAACACTGAAGCTTTCTTT

clone_size: .
j_call: TRBJ1-2
cdr3_length: 16
d_call: .
v_call: TRBV9
cdr3_aa: CASSVVPLLRDYGYTF
cdr3_nt: TGTGCCAGCAGCGTAGTGCCCCTTCTACGGGACTATGGCTACACCTTC

clone_size: .
j_call: TRBJ2-1
cdr3_length: 12
d_call: .
v_call: TRBV25-1
cdr3_aa: CASSESRGEQFF
cdr3_nt: TGTGCCAGCAGTGAATCCAGGGGTGAGCAGTTCTTC

clone_size: .
j_call: TRBJ2-1
cdr3_length: 12
d_call: .
v_call: TRBV7-6
cdr3_aa: CASSLAVGRQFF
cdr3_nt: TGTGCCAGCAGCTTAGCGGTAGGGAGGCAGTTCTTC

clone_size: .
j_call: TRBJ1-1
cdr3_length: 15
d_call: TRBD1
v_call: TRBV2
cdr3_aa: CASSGTGGEGAEAFF
cdr3_nt: TGTGCCAGTTCCGGGACAGGGGGCGAGGGGGCTGAAGCTTTCTTT

clone_size: .
j_call: TRBJ2-2
cdr3_length: 15
d_call: .
v_call: TRBV5-1
cdr3_aa: CASSLDSPNTGELFF
cdr3_nt: TGCGCCAGCAGCCTAGACAGCCCGAACACCGGGGAGCTGTTTTTT

clone_size: .
j_call: TRBJ1-1
cdr3_length: 12
d_call: .
v_call: TRBV2
cdr3_aa: CASPGSGAEAFF
cdr3_nt: TGTGCCAGTCCAGGGAGCGGGGCTGAAGCTTTCTTT

clone_size: .
j_call: TRBJ2-6
cdr3_length: 15
d_call: .
v_call: TRBV27
cdr3_aa: CASSFDNSGANVLTF
cdr3_nt: TGTGCCAGCTCTTTCGACAACTCTGGGGCCAACGTCCTGACTTTC

clone_size: .
j_call: TRBJ2-2
cdr3_length: 13
d_call: .
v_call: TRBV6-9
cdr3_aa: CATRRPGAGELFF
cdr3_nt: TGTGCCACCCGGCGCCCAGGCGCCGGGGAGCTGTTTTTT

clone_size: .
j_call: TRBJ2-5
cdr3_length: 14
d_call: .
v_call: TRBV5-1
cdr3_aa: CASSLGDSQETQYF
cdr3_nt: TGCGCCAGCAGCTTGGGGGACTCTCAAGAGACCCAGTACTTC

clone_size: .
j_call: TRBJ2-4
cdr3_length: 16
d_call: TRBD1
v_call: TRBV29-1
cdr3_aa: CSVRTGINLAKNIQYF
cdr3_nt: TGCAGCGTCCGGACAGGGATCAACCTAGCCAAAAACATTCAGTACTTC

clone_size: .
j_call: TRBJ1-4
cdr3_length: 14
d_call: TRBD1
v_call: TRBV29-1
cdr3_aa: CSVRRTGGGEKLFF
cdr3_nt: TGCAGCGTTCGCCGAACAGGGGGCGGTGAAAAACTGTTTTTT

clone_size: .
j_call: TRBJ1-2
cdr3_length: 16
d_call: TRBD1
v_call: TRBV29-1
cdr3_aa: CSVDHPGTGDNYGYTF
cdr3_nt: TGCAGCGTTGACCACCCCGGGACAGGAGATAACTATGGCTACACCTTC

clone_size: .
j_call: TRBJ2-7
cdr3_length: 13
d_call: .
v_call: TRBV11-2
cdr3_aa: CASSLGTDYEQYF
cdr3_nt: TGTGCCAGCAGCTTAGGGACAGACTACGAGCAGTACTTC

clone_size: few
j_call: TRBJ2-3
cdr3_length: 16
d_call: TRBD1
v_call: TRBV11-2
cdr3_aa: CASSLEGGQGTDTQYF
cdr3_nt: TGTGCCAGCAGCTTAGAGGGGGGACAGGGCACAGATACGCAGTATTTT

clone_size: .
j_call: TRBJ2-2
cdr3_length: 17
d_call: TRBD1
v_call: TRBV9
cdr3_aa: CASSLLRGQANTGELFF
cdr3_nt: TGTGCCAGCAGCTTGCTCAGGGGACAGGCGAACACCGGGGAGCTGTTTTTT

clone_size: once
j_call: TRBJ1-2
cdr3_length: 14
d_call: .
v_call: TRBV18
cdr3_aa: CASSTKPGESGYTF
cdr3_nt: TGTGCCAGCTCAACAAAACCAGGGGAGTCTGGCTACACCTTC

clone_size: .
j_call: TRBJ2-3
cdr3_length: 18
d_call: .
v_call: TRBV5-6
cdr3_aa: CASSLAKASAFSTDTQYF
cdr3_nt: TGTGCCAGCAGCTTGGCCAAGGCTAGCGCCTTTAGCACAGATACGCAGTATTTT

clone_size: .
j_call: TRBJ1-5
cdr3_length: 15
d_call: TRBD1
v_call: TRBV5-5
cdr3_aa: CASSLGPTGVQPQHF
cdr3_nt: TGTGCCAGCAGCTTGGGACCGACAGGGGTCCAGCCCCAGCATTTT

clone_size: .
j_call: TRBJ2-7
cdr3_length: 13
d_call: TRBD1
v_call: TRBV19
cdr3_aa: CASSVDRAYEQYF
cdr3_nt: TGTGCCAGTAGTGTGGACAGGGCCTACGAGCAGTACTTC

clone_size: .
j_call: TRBJ2-7
cdr3_length: 15
d_call: .
v_call: TRBV6-5
cdr3_aa: CASRRGGALLYEQYF
cdr3_nt: TGTGCCAGCAGACGAGGGGGGGCTCTTCTCTACGAGCAGTACTTC

clone_size: .
j_call: TRBJ1-4
cdr3_length: 15
d_call: .
v_call: TRBV5-4
cdr3_aa: CASSLAPGGNEKLFF
cdr3_nt: TGTGCCAGCAGCTTGGCCCCCGGGGGAAATGAAAAACTGTTTTTT

clone_size: .
j_call: TRBJ2-5
cdr3_length: 15
d_call: TRBD2
v_call: TRBV7-6
cdr3_aa: CASSKLAGGPGTQYF
cdr3_nt: TGTGCCAGCAGCAAACTAGCGGGGGGGCCTGGGACCCAGTACTTC

clone_size: .
j_call: TRBJ1-1
cdr3_length: 13
d_call: TRBD1
v_call: TRBV29-1
cdr3_aa: CSVGATGGTEAFF
cdr3_nt: TGCAGCGTTGGGGCGACAGGGGGCACTGAAGCTTTCTTT

clone_size: .
j_call: TRBJ1-6
cdr3_length: 15
d_call: TRBD1
v_call: TRBV5-4
cdr3_aa: CASSSPGQGDSPLHF
cdr3_nt: TGTGCCAGCAGCTCGCCAGGACAGGGAGATTCACCCCTCCACTTT